The next 5 T cell receptor beta chains were all read from a single sample in a study of CD8 T cells in ankylosing spondylitis. Study-level results: Seemingly characteristic of ankylosing spondylitis blood was a TCR beta motif consisting of under 10 highly homologous variants.

Their antigen targets remain unknown. TCRdb reprocessed the 5' RACE reads with MiXCR, giving one entry per CDR3 protein. The repertoire has 450,000 to 550,000 distinct CDR3 sequences, about 5% of them found once; the top ten carry around 3.5%. Sequences were obtained from blood, either unsorted or a sorted T cell fraction (not recorded which). The receptors come from a male donor with ankylosing spondylitis.

This clonotype came up many times. The rearrangement uses TRBV28 and TRBJ1-6, with 7 bases matching TRBD1. CDR1 and CDR2 (germline): MDHEN, SYDVKM. Trimming cost V 2 bases and J 2 bases; bases outside gene matches: 0. The CDR3 totals 15 residues. The CDR3 DNA sequence: TGTGCCAGCAGTTTAGGACAGGCCTATAATTCACCCCTCCACTTT. Its protein product is CASSLGQAYNSPLHF.

This clonotype was observed many times. J is TRBJ2-4 and V is TRBV7-2; TRBD1 aligns across 11 bases. The CDR3 runs 16 residues. Germline CDR1 and CDR2: SGHTA and FQGNSA. The V gene end was trimmed by 1 base and the J gene end by 6 bases; junction bases not matched to a gene: 5. CDR3 DNA: TGTGCCAGCAGCTTAGGACCGGGACAGGGGGTAAACATTCAGTACTTC. Translating it yields CASSLGPGQGVNIQYF. The variable domain in full, with the rest retrieved from reference TRBV7-2 and TRBJ2-4, is GAGVSQSPSNKVTEKGKDVELRCDPISGHTALYWYRQSLGQGLEFLIYFQGNSAPDKSGLPSDRFSAERTGGSVSTLTIQRTQQEDSAVYLCASSLGPGQGVNIQYFGAGTRLSVL.

This clonotype was observed a handful of times. V usage is TRBV20-1 and J usage is TRBJ2-4; tentatively, D is TRBD2 (6 bases). CDR1 and CDR2 (germline): DFQATT, SNEGSKA (reference sequence). Trimming shortened V by 6 bases and J by 0 bases, and 15 bases separated the two germline ends. The CDR3 runs to 15 residues. The CDR3 protein is CSAKGTVEAKNIQYF. The CDR3, as DNA: TGCAGTGCGAAAGGGACTGTGGAAGCCAAAAACATTCAGTACTTC.

This chain uses TRBV4-3 with TRBJ2-1; D is perhaps TRBD2 (5 bases). Per germline, CDR1 LGHNA and CDR2 YSLEER. Trimming shortened V by 3 bases and J by 9 bases, and 15 bases separated the two germline ends. This CDR3 region has 14 residues. The CDR3, as DNA: TGCGCCAGCAGCCATGGACTCAATATTTTTGAGCAGTTCTTC. The encoded protein is CASSHGLNIFEQFF.

This clonotype turned up a few times. V gene TRBV11-3 combines with J gene TRBJ2-2; D gene unclear. The CDR3 consists of 15 residues. V was clipped by 5 bases and J by 0 bases, with 10 bases between them. Germline CDR1 SGHNT, CDR2 YENEEA. The CDR3 spells CASSRSASNTGELFF. Written as DNA, the CDR3 is TGTGCCAGCAGCCGCAGTGCTTCGAACACCGGGGAGCTGTTTTTT.